Following are 16 T cell receptor beta chains from one sample sequenced in a study of shared clonotypes between healthy human individuals. The table came from immunoSEQ multiplex PCR; TCRdb's copy has only in-frame clones and leaves some out. Of roughly 2.5 million clones in the sample, 90% to 95% were seen once. Material for sequencing was naive CD4+ T cells sorted from blood. Indicated subset: CD45RA+ positively selected. The receptors stem from a man younger than 35 in good health.

Worth noting for this clone: The same CDR3 arises from other DNA sequences in this sample as well. The V gene is TRBV5-8, the J gene TRBJ1-3; 7 positions agree with TRBD1. V dropped 2 bases and J dropped 2; count of bases not matched to a gene: 1. Germline V gene sequence: CDR1 SGHTS, CDR2 YDEGEE. The CDR3 totals 14 residues. CDR3 in DNA: TGTGCCAGCAGCTTAGGGACAGCTGGAAACACCATATATTTT. This encodes CASSLGTAGNTIYF.

This chain links TRBV2 with TRBJ1-2; tentatively, D is TRBD1 (5 bases). Trimming removed 10 bases at V and 4 bases at J, with 16 bases between. Germline V CDR1 and CDR2: SNHLY, FYNNEI. CDR3 length: 13 amino acids. The CDR3 DNA follows: TGTGCCATCCGGTGGGGGGGATCCTATGGCTACACCTTC. Translation: CAIRWGGSYGYTF. Full variable domain (outside the CDR3, taken from reference TRBV2 and TRBJ1-2): EPEVTQTPSHQVTQMGQEVILRCVPISNHLYFYWYRQILGQKVEFLVSFYNNEISEKSEIFDDQFSVERPDGSNFTLKIRSTKLEDSAMYFCAIRWGGSYGYTFGSGTRLTVV.

The chain has TRBV28 and TRBJ2-3; D is unclear. V shed 4 bases and J shed 2 bases, with 10 bases lying between them. CDR3 length: 14 residues. The germline CDR1 and CDR2 sequences are MDHEN and SYDVKM. The CDR3, as DNA: TGTGCCAGCAGTTCCACTACGTTCACAGATACGCAGTATTTT. Amino acids: CASSSTTFTDTQYF.

The chain recombines TRBV19 with TRBJ1-5, with D perhaps matching TRBD1 (6 bases). The CDR3 loop spans 20 amino acids. The V end lost 5 bases, the J end lost 2 bases, and 28 bases lay between the germline ends. The germline gives CDR1 LNHDA, CDR2 SQIVND (reference sequence). CDR3 coding DNA: TGTGCCAGTAGTTCGGACCTCCGGGACACCCGTAGCCGCGGCAATCAGCCCCAGCATTTT. Its protein product is CASSSDLRDTRSRGNQPQHF.

The rearrangement links TRBV9 to TRBJ2-7; a weak D match, TRBD2 (6 bases). The CDR3 runs 14 residues. V was shortened by 0 bases and J by 6 bases, with 13 bases between the two germline ends. Per germline, CDR1 SGDLS and CDR2 YYNGEE. The CDR3 loop is CASSVAAGRGEQYF. The CDR3, as DNA: TGTGCCAGCAGCGTAGCCGCCGGGCGGGGCGAGCAGTACTTC.

This clone has a single count. The chain has TRBV9 and TRBJ2-7, with D tentatively TRBD1 (7 bases). The germline V gene encodes CDR1 SGDLS and CDR2 YYNGEE. This CDR3 spans 14 amino acids. V was pared by 0 bases and J by 6 bases, with 13 bases between. The CDR3 nucleotides read TGTGCCAGCAGCGTAGTGGGGCAGGGGGGCGAGCAGTACTTC. Protein: CASSVVGQGGEQYF.

Only a few counts were recorded for this clone. This chain uses TRBV2 with TRBJ1-2; no firm D call. V was pared by 2 bases and J by 6 bases, with 10 bases between. The CDR3 consists of 13 residues. The germline V gene has CDR1 SNHLY and CDR2 FYNNEI. In DNA form, the CDR3 reads TGTGCCAGCAGTGAAAGGGCGGGAAATGGCTACACCTTC. Its protein is CASSERAGNGYTF.

The V and J genes are TRBV11-2 and TRBJ1-3, with D possibly matching TRBD1 (5 bases). The germline V gene encodes CDR1 SGHAT and CDR2 FQNNGV. Trimming shortened V by 5 bases and J by 3 bases, and 23 bases separated the two germline ends. This CDR3 is built from 18 residues. CDR3 nucleotide sequence: TGTGCCAGCAGCCTAGCCCCTCTGGGGGGACTCCATGGAAACACCATATATTTT. It specifies CASSLAPLGGLHGNTIYF.

The chain joins TRBV9 to TRBJ1-1, with TRBD1 matching 10 bases. With 6 bases clipped from V and 3 bases from J, the junction kept 8 bases outside the gene matches. CDR1 is SGDLS and CDR2 is YYNGEE in the germline V gene. The CDR3 is made up of 15 amino acids. CDR3 nucleotide sequence: TGTGCCAGCACCAACCGGGACAGGGGCCACACTGAAGCTTTCTTT. Its protein is CASTNRDRGHTEAFF.

The chain is built from TRBV10-3 and TRBJ2-1; D is perhaps TRBD2 (7 bases). The CDR3 is 14 residues long. CDR1 ENHRY and CDR2 SYGVKD come from the germline V gene. Trimming took off 6 bases at V and 6 bases at J, with 15 bases between the two ends. CDR3 nucleotide sequence: TGTGCCATCAGCTGGGGGGGGGCCAGCAATGAGCAGTTCTTC. It codes for CAISWGGASNEQFF.

Written as DNA, the CDR3 is TGTGCCAGCTCCAACGAGGGGGAGAGGACCGGGGAGCTGTTTTTT. Its translation is CASSNEGERTGELFF. This chain joins TRBV6-4 and TRBJ2-2; D perhaps matches TRBD1 (6 bases). This CDR3 contains 15 residues. The germline V and J ends were trimmed by 8 bases and 5 bases, with 18 bases remaining between them. Germline V lookup: CDR1 MRHNA, CDR2 SNTAGT.

The CDR3 is CASSFGPTETQYF. The CDR3 DNA is TGCGCCAGCAGCTTTGGGCCAACGGAGACCCAGTACTTC. The rearrangement uses TRBV5-1 and TRBJ2-5; D ambiguous. V was cut by 2 bases and J by 5 bases, with 10 bases left in between. This CDR3 region has 13 residues. CDR1 and CDR2 from the germline V gene are SGHRS and YFSETQ.

This clone was counted only a few times. Within the sample, other DNA sequences also encode this same CDR3. The chain has TRBV7-2 and TRBJ1-5; D ambiguous. Trimming took 3 bases from V and 5 from J, leaving 5 bases between them. The CDR3 runs to 12 residues. Germline-derived CDR1 and CDR2 are SGHTA and FQGNSA. The CDR3 DNA reads as TGTGCCAGCAGCTTGGACTATCAGCCCCAGCATTTT. This codes for CASSLDYQPQHF.

This rearrangement joins TRBV27 to TRBJ1-2, with D possibly being TRBD1 (5 bases). The germline CDR1 and CDR2 sequences are MNHEY and SMNVEV (reference sequence). The CDR3 consists of 19 residues. V was cut by 3 bases and J by 0 bases, with 23 bases left in between. CDR3 protein: CASSFNPRMGPKPNYGYTF. The CDR3 DNA is TGTGCCAGCAGTTTTAACCCCCGAATGGGACCGAAACCTAACTATGGCTACACCTTC.

The rearrangement links TRBV10-3 to TRBJ1-6, with 7 nucleotides matching TRBD1. This CDR3 contains 14 residues. With 10 bases clipped from V and 5 bases from J, the junction kept 8 bases outside the gene matches. Germline V CDR1 and CDR2: ENHRY, SYGVKD. In DNA, the CDR3 is TGTGCCACCTCCCCCGGGACAGATAATTCACCCCTCCACTTT. Protein product: CATSPGTDNSPLHF.

V is TRBV30 and J is TRBJ2-7; 13 bases line up with TRBD2. The CDR3 has 18 amino acids. J lost 2 bases, V lost 3 bases, and 13 bases had no gene match. CDR1 GTSNPN and CDR2 SVGIG come from the germline V gene (reference sequence). CDR3 amino acids: CAWRRETSGRPVAYEQYF. As DNA, the CDR3 is TGTGCCTGGAGGAGGGAGACTAGCGGGAGGCCAGTTGCCTACGAGCAGTACTTC. The variable domain in full, with the rest retrieved from reference TRBV30 and TRBJ2-7, is SQTIHQWPATLVQPVGSPLSLECTVEGTSNPNLYWYRQAAGRGLQLLFYSVGIGQISSEVPQNLSASRPQDRQFILSSKKLLLSDSGFYLCAWRRETSGRPVAYEQYFGPGTRLTVT.